The 23 T cell receptor beta chains given below trace back to one sample, sequenced in a study of siplizumab effects on memory and regulatory T cells. Method: immunoSEQ multiplex PCR; TCRdb's copy keeps in-frame clones and lacks some. The table records 99,000 or so clones, over 90% of them present only once. The sample consisted of Tregs sorted from blood. Every receptor here comes from a human donor in good health.

The chain is built from TRBV5-1 and TRBJ1-1; 9 nucleotides match TRBD1. The CDR3 contains 15 residues. Germline lookup yields CDR1 SGHRS and CDR2 YFSETQ. The J segment lost 4 bases and the V segment lost 1 base, leaving 5 bases of the junction unmatched. CDR3 in amino acids: CASSLLVTGGTEAFF. The CDR3 bases are TGCGCCAGCAGCTTGTTGGTGACAGGGGGCACTGAAGCTTTCTTT.

The rearrangement uses TRBV29-1 and TRBJ2-7, with TRBD1 identical over 9 bases. The CDR3 loop spans 19 amino acids. Looked up from germline, CDR1 is SQVTM and CDR2 is ANQGSEA. Trimming at V came to 8 bases and at J to 2 bases, leaving 25 bases not matched to a gene. Here the CDR3 DNA reads TGCAGCCTGGGACAGGGTCCCATATTACGTTATAATAGCCCCTACGAGCAGTACTTC. Its protein is CSLGQGPILRYNSPYEQYF.

Only a few counts were recorded for this clone. V and J are TRBV5-5 and TRBJ1-1, with D possibly matching TRBD1 (5 bases). Trimming pared 1 base from V and 2 bases from J, leaving 9 bases between. There are 14 residues in the CDR3. The germline V gene has CDR1 SGHKS and CDR2 YYEKEE (reference sequence). The CDR3 DNA reads TGTGCCAGCAGCTTGATGGACATAAACACTGAAGCTTTCTTT. Protein: CASSLMDINTEAFF.

The chain has TRBV14 and TRBJ2-5, with a tentative D call TRBD2 (6 bases). This CDR3 contains 16 residues. The V gene lost 0 bases and the J gene lost 1 base, with 12 bases spanning the gap. CDR1 SGHDN and CDR2 FVKESK come from the germline V gene. The CDR3 nucleotides read TGTGCCAGCAGCCAAGAAAGAGTGCGGGGCCAAGAGACCCAGTACTTC. Its protein product is CASSQERVRGQETQYF. Together with reference TRBV14 and TRBJ2-5, the CDR3 gives the full variable domain: EAGVTQFPSHSVIEKGQTVTLRCDPISGHDNLYWYRRVMGKEIKFLLHFVKESKQDESGMPNNRFLAERTGGTYSTLKVQPAELEDSGVYFCASSQERVRGQETQYFGPGTRLLVL.

This clone was observed once. The chain has TRBV7-9 and TRBJ2-7; the D is unclear. Germline loops: CDR1 SEHNR, CDR2 FQNEAQ (reference sequence). Trimming cost V 5 bases and J 0 bases, with 11 bases left between them. This CDR3 comprises 14 residues. The CDR3: CASSTQAVSYEQYF. The DNA of the CDR3 is TGTGCCAGCAGCACCCAGGCTGTCTCCTACGAGCAGTACTTC.

The CDR3 sequence: CASSYSTGTVSYGYTF. DNA of the CDR3: TGTGCCAGCAGTTACTCGACTGGGACTGTGAGCTATGGCTACACCTTC. The chain joins TRBV6-5 to TRBJ1-2; D perhaps matches TRBD1 (5 bases). The CDR3 consists of 16 residues. CDR1 is MNHEY and CDR2 is SVGAGI in the germline V gene. V was shortened by 0 bases and J by 4 bases, with 15 bases between the two germline ends.

This clone appeared a single time. The rearrangement links TRBV10-3 to TRBJ2-7; D is unclear. This CDR3 is 14 amino acids long. CDR1 ENHRY and CDR2 SYGVKD come from the germline V gene. Trimming pared 4 bases from V and 6 bases from J, leaving 16 bases between. This chain's CDR3 is CAISADPKGLEQYF. The CDR3 DNA reads TGTGCCATCAGTGCTGACCCCAAGGGCCTCGAGCAGTACTTC.

The chain is built from TRBV4-1 and TRBJ1-5, with a possible D match to TRBD1 (5 bases). CDR3 size: 14 residues. CDR1 is MGHRA and CDR2 is YSYEKL in the germline V gene. The ends were cut back, 0 bases at V and 9 bases at J, with 12 bases in the middle. This CDR3 reads CASSQDTGPLPQHF. The CDR3 DNA reads TGCGCCAGCAGCCAAGACACAGGACCCCTGCCCCAGCATTTT.

The genes are TRBV5-1 and TRBJ2-1; tentatively, D is TRBD2 (5 bases). Trimming stripped 4 bases from V and 0 bases from J, with 5 bases between. The CDR3 runs 13 residues. The germline V gene encodes CDR1 SGHRS and CDR2 YFSETQ. The CDR3 protein is CASSGGSYNEQFF. CDR3 DNA sequence: TGCGCCAGCAGCGGAGGCTCCTACAATGAGCAGTTCTTC.

The J gene is TRBJ2-5, the V gene TRBV18, with 7 positions matching TRBD1. This CDR3 comprises 15 residues. Trimming took 3 bases from V and 2 from J; bases not matched to a gene: 6. Germline values: CDR1 KGHSH, CDR2 LQKENI. The CDR3 sequence: CASSPTRGLQETQYF. The CDR3 region has the DNA TGTGCCAGCTCACCGACGAGGGGGCTTCAAGAGACCCAGTACTTC. The full variable domain, its missing parts supplied by reference TRBV18 and TRBJ2-5, is NAGVMQNPRHLVRRRGQEARLRCSPMKGHSHVYWYRQLPEEGLKFMVYLQKENIIDESGMPKERFSAEFPKEGPSILRIQQVVRGDSAAYFCASSPTRGLQETQYFGPGTRLLVL.

V and J are TRBV5-6 and TRBJ1-2, with D hard to call. Trimming removed 4 bases at V and 4 bases at J, with 8 bases between. Germline CDR1 is SGHDT and CDR2 is YYEEEE. The CDR3 spans 12 residues. CDR3 coding DNA: TGTGCCAGCAGCCTTAGTCTCTATGGCTACACCTTC. Translation: CASSLSLYGYTF.

The rearrangement joins TRBV27 to TRBJ2-3; 7 positions match TRBD2. Germline CDR1 is MNHEY and CDR2 is SMNVEV (reference sequence). J lost 5 bases, V lost 1 base, and 12 bases had no gene match. The length of the CDR3 is 17 residues. The CDR3 nucleotides read TGTGCCAGCAGTTTATGGGGCCAGCGGGGAGCTCGAGATACGCAGTATTTT. Translating gives CASSLWGQRGARDTQYF.

The rearrangement links TRBV30 to TRBJ1-6; the D gene is possibly TRBD1 (6 bases). V lost 3 bases and J 2 bases, leaving 14 bases between the germline ends. Germline V CDR1 and CDR2: GTSNPN, SVGIG (reference sequence). The CDR3 sequence is 16 residues long. CDR3 nucleotides: TGTGCCTGGAGGCGAGCAGGGGTCACCTATAATTCACCCCTCCACTTT. It translates to CAWRRAGVTYNSPLHF.

The gene calls are TRBV11-3 and TRBJ1-5, with D tentatively TRBD1 (6 bases). The CDR3 loop spans 15 amino acids. The germline V gene has CDR1 SGHNT and CDR2 YENEEA. V was shortened by 1 base and J by 1 base, with 8 bases between the two germline ends. Here the CDR3 DNA reads TGTGCCAGCAGCTTAGGGGGACACAGCAATCAGCCCCAGCATTTT. Translation gives CASSLGGHSNQPQHF.

This clone was recorded only once. The chain couples TRBV6-5 to TRBJ1-5; 7 bases align to TRBD1. This CDR3 comprises 14 residues. Germline trimming cut 5 bases from V and 6 bases from J; bases unmatched to any gene: 7. In germline, CDR1 is MNHEY, CDR2 SVGAGI. The CDR3 nucleotides are TGTGCCAGCAGTATTAGGGGGCTGGGTCAGCCCCAGCATTTT. Translating it yields CASSIRGLGQPQHF.

V and J are TRBV14 and TRBJ1-3; D gene unclear. This CDR3 is 11 amino acids long. Trimming removed 2 bases from V and 6 bases from J, with 2 bases in between. Germline CDR1 SGHDN, CDR2 FVKESK. The CDR3 loop is CASSQLNTIYF. The CDR3, as DNA: TGTGCCAGCAGCCAATTAAACACCATATATTTT. Together with reference TRBV14 and TRBJ1-3, the CDR3 gives the full variable domain: EAGVTQFPSHSVIEKGQTVTLRCDPISGHDNLYWYRRVMGKEIKFLLHFVKESKQDESGMPNNRFLAERTGGTYSTLKVQPAELEDSGVYFCASSQLNTIYFGEGSWLTVV.

This clone was seen more than once but under ten times. It is likely a read error, because the conserved phenylalanine at the end of the CDR3 is missing. The DNA is left out, because the CDR3 cannot be placed on it with certainty; the CDR3 is given as TCRdb lists it. The rearrangement links TRBV19 to TRBJ1-3. Looked up from germline, CDR1 is LNHDA and CDR2 is SQIVND (reference sequence). The CDR3 spans 11 residues, counting both ends. The CDR3 region is CASRTPGGRGI.

The V gene is TRBV7-6, the J gene TRBJ2-7; 9 positions match TRBD1. The junction had 11 bases not matched to a gene; V was cut back by 5 bases and J by 6 bases. Germline V CDR1 and CDR2: SGHVS, FNYEAQ. The CDR3 loop spans 15 amino acids. The CDR3 spells CASSPRQGVVGEQYF. CDR3 in DNA: TGTGCCAGCAGCCCCCGACAGGGGGTGGTCGGCGAGCAGTACTTC.

This chain joins TRBV11-3 and TRBJ1-1, with 8 positions matching TRBD1. The V gene end was trimmed by 9 bases and the J gene end by 1 base; junction bases not matched to a gene: 7. The CDR3 spans 14 residues. Germline V gene data show CDR1 as SGHNT and CDR2 as YENEEA. The CDR3 DNA follows: TGTGCCAGTAGCAGGGGGCGGGGGAACACTGAAGCTTTCTTT. Encoded protein: CASSRGRGNTEAFF.

This clone was detected once. The chain uses TRBV5-1 and TRBJ2-3, with TRBD1 matching over 7 bases. The CDR3 runs to 13 residues. V lost 6 bases and J lost 4; bases outside the gene matches: 5. CDR1 SGHRS and CDR2 YFSETQ come from the germline V gene. DNA of the CDR3: TGCGCCAGCACAACAGGGGTGGCAGATACGCAGTATTTT. Translated, it gives CASTTGVADTQYF.

The V call is TRBV6-6, the J call TRBJ1-6; D gene unclear. The CDR3 spans 15 residues. V was trimmed by 5 bases and J by 7 bases, leaving 15 bases between them. Germline V gives CDR1 MNHNY, CDR2 SVGAGI (reference sequence). DNA of the CDR3: TGTGCCAGCAGTAACGTCCAGACTATGAATTCACCCCTCCACTTT. This encodes CASSNVQTMNSPLHF.

V usage is TRBV29-1 and J usage is TRBJ1-2; D is unresolved. Per the germline V gene, CDR1 is SQVTM and CDR2 is ANQGSEA. This CDR3 spans 13 amino acids. V lost 4 bases, J lost 2 bases, and 11 bases lay in between. The CDR3 sequence is CSVGLGRNYGYTF. The DNA of the CDR3 is TGCAGCGTTGGGTTAGGACGGAACTATGGCTACACCTTC.

The V gene is TRBV19, the J gene TRBJ1-1; D unresolved. Trimming stripped 1 base from V and 1 base from J, with 7 bases between. CDR3 length: 14 residues. Germline lookup yields CDR1 LNHDA and CDR2 SQIVND (reference sequence). The chain's CDR3 is CASSIGRPNTEAFF. The DNA of the CDR3 is TGTGCCAGTAGTATAGGACGGCCGAACACTGAAGCTTTCTTT.